These 8 T cell receptor beta chains were sequenced from one sample in a study of cytomegalovirus exposure and HLA in healthy donors. The study ran its PCR with 60 Vbeta and 13 Jbeta primers. Method: immunoSEQ multiplex PCR; TCRdb's copy keeps in-frame clones and lacks some. In the table there are roughly 200,000 clones, over 75% of which are singletons. The sequenced sample was PBMCs. The receptors shown here come from a woman in her forties or fifties in good health and CMV-seronegative.

This clone appeared a few times. This chain uses TRBV2 with TRBJ2-7, with no clear D. With 8 bases removed from V and 6 bases from J, the gap between germline ends came to 17 bases. The germline V gene has CDR1 SNHLY and CDR2 FYNNEI. CDR3 size: 13 residues. CDR3 loop: CASVQNDLSEQYF. CDR3 sequence (DNA): TGTGCCAGCGTCCAGAACGATTTAAGCGAGCAGTACTTC.

V gene TRBV15 combines with J gene TRBJ1-5, with 7 positions matching TRBD1. The CDR3 sequence is 16 residues long. J was trimmed by 7 bases and V by 3 bases; bases with no gene match: 12. Germline CDR1 LNHNV, CDR2 YYDKDF (reference sequence). This chain's CDR3 is CATSSGSQGKGQPQHF. Here the CDR3 DNA reads TGTGCCACCAGCAGTGGATCACAGGGGAAGGGCCAGCCCCAGCATTTT. The entire variable domain, with the rest obtained from reference TRBV15 and TRBJ1-5, is as follows: DAMVIQNPRYQVTQFGKPVTLSCSQTLNHNVMYWYQQKSSQAPKLLFHYYDKDFNNEADTPDNFQSRRPNTSFCFLDIRSPGLGDTAMYLCATSSGSQGKGQPQHFGDGTRLSIL.

The chain has TRBV27 and TRBJ2-7, with 8 bases identical to TRBD1. Germline assignment: CDR1 MNHEY and CDR2 SMNVEV (reference sequence). The V segment lost 7 bases and the J segment 1 base; nucleotides outside the gene matches: 6. The CDR3 spans 14 residues. The CDR3 protein is CASKAGGFSYEQYF. The CDR3 region has the DNA TGTGCCAGCAAGGCAGGGGGCTTTTCCTACGAGCAGTACTTC.

In the case of this clone: Distinct nucleotide sequences in the sample also encode this CDR3. DNA for the CDR3: TGTGCCAGCAGTCGGGACACAGATACGCAGTATTTT. Residues: CASSRDTDTQYF. The gene calls are TRBV7-2 and TRBJ2-3, with a weak D call TRBD2 (5 bases). Germline values: CDR1 SGHTA, CDR2 FQGNSA. Trimming took 6 bases from V and 2 from J, leaving 6 bases between them. The CDR3 consists of 12 residues.

J is TRBJ2-5 and V is TRBV6-5, with 10 bases aligning to TRBD2. V lost 0 bases and J lost 5; bases outside the gene matches: 3. The CDR3 is 15 residues long. The germline V gene encodes CDR1 MNHEY and CDR2 SVGAGI. The CDR3 spells CASSYSGLARETQYF. For the CDR3, the DNA is TGTGCCAGCAGTTACTCGGGACTAGCGAGGGAGACCCAGTACTTC.

The chain couples TRBV28 to TRBJ2-7; D is perhaps TRBD2 (5 bases). The CDR3 runs 12 residues. The germline V gene has CDR1 MDHEN and CDR2 SYDVKM. V lost 4 bases and J 4 bases, leaving 8 bases between the germline ends. The CDR3 region is CASSSRGYEQYF. As DNA, the CDR3 is TGTGCCAGCAGTTCCCGCGGGTACGAGCAGTACTTC.

Here the CDR3 DNA reads TGTGCCAGCACCACAGGAGAAGAGACCCAGTACTTC. The encoded protein is CASTTGEETQYF. V and J are TRBV6-6 and TRBJ2-5, with D tentatively TRBD1 (5 bases). Per germline, CDR1 MNHNY and CDR2 SVGAGI (reference sequence). V was trimmed by 7 bases and J by 3 bases, leaving 9 bases between them. The CDR3 has 12 residues.

A single count supports this clone. J is TRBJ2-3 and V is TRBV19; 8 positions match TRBD2. With 7 bases clipped from V and 1 base from J, the junction kept 7 bases outside the gene matches. The CDR3 totals 15 residues. Germline V CDR1 and CDR2: LNHDA, SQIVND (reference sequence). The CDR3 spells CASKPYGRGTDTQYF. DNA for the CDR3: TGTGCCAGTAAACCCTACGGGAGGGGCACAGATACGCAGTATTTT.